This TCR beta chain was retrieved from a study of T-cell memory formation after mild COVID-19. Study results and caveats: Clones contracting day 15 to 85 were balanced CD4/CD8; later expanders leaned CD4+. Pre-infection memory showed some responding clones, and this suggested that cross-reactive memory joined.

This clonotype was seen a few times. Its antigen remains unknown. From the 5' RACE reads, TCRdb called clonotypes with MiXCR, one entry per CDR3 protein. The table shows 300,000 or so distinct CDR3 sequences, with roughly 15% occurring only once. The CDR3 has 13 residues. Germline CDR1 and CDR2: KGHSH and LQKENI. V dropped 6 bases and J dropped 3 bases, with 11 bases sitting between them. The chain employs TRBV18 and TRBJ1-1; possible D gene TRBD1, 5 bases. The origin of this receptor is a man between 18 and 29 years old who had mild COVID-19 (a few samples of this study predate the infection). Cell type and time point are not known. Sequenced sample: PBMCs or a T cell subset sorted from them (not recorded which). The CDR3 DNA sequence: TGTGCCAGCTCGGGGGGACTGGACACTGAAGCTTTCTTT. Translation: CASSGGLDTEAFF.